The 7 T cell receptor beta chains below come from one sample, sequenced in a study of early T cells in non-severe SARS-CoV-2 infection. In TCRdb, the 5' RACE reads were re-called with MiXCR into one record per CDR3 protein. The data contain tens of thousands of distinct CDR3 sequences, more than 13% of them seen just once; the ten biggest clones take up 3%. Sequenced sample: whole blood. These receptors came from an adult who was a healthcare worker with PCR-confirmed SARS-CoV-2 infection or an uninfected control (not recorded which).

In this sample, this clonotype turned up many times. J is TRBJ2-6 and V is TRBV3-1; D gene unclear. The CDR3 runs to 17 residues. V lost 0 bases and J lost 0, with 9 bases in between. The germline CDR1 and CDR2 sequences are LGHDT and YNNKEL (reference sequence). CDR3: CASSQDVLSSGANVLTF. The CDR3, as DNA: TGTGCCAGCAGCCAAGACGTCTTAAGCTCTGGGGCCAACGTCCTGACTTTC. Filled out from reference TRBV3-1 and TRBJ2-6, the complete variable domain reads DTAVSQTPKYLVTQMGNDKSIKCEQNLGHDTMYWYKQDSKKFLKIMFSYNNKELIINETVPNRFSPKSPDKAHLNLHINSLELGDSAVYFCASSQDVLSSGANVLTFGAGSRLTVL.

There are a few counts of this clonotype. This chain links TRBV19 with TRBJ1-1, with TRBD1 as a possible D gene (5 bases). This CDR3 region has 14 residues. Germline CDR1 is LNHDA and CDR2 is SQIVND (reference sequence). Trimming shortened V by 2 bases and J by 1 base, and 8 bases separated the two germline ends. CDR3 amino acids: CASSIQGGNTEAFF. The CDR3 DNA reads TGTGCCAGTAGTATACAGGGAGGGAACACTGAAGCTTTCTTT. The full variable domain, in which reference TRBV19 and TRBJ1-1 provide the parts outside the CDR3, is DGGITQSPKYLFRKEGQNVTLSCEQNLNHDAMYWYRQDPGQGLRLIYYSQIVNDFQKGDIAEGYSVSREKKESFPLTVTSAQKNPTAFYLCASSIQGGNTEAFFGQGTRLTVV.

The table lists this clonotype with many counts. V gene TRBV15 combines with J gene TRBJ2-7; 8 bases match TRBD2. Germline loops: CDR1 LNHNV, CDR2 YYDKDF (reference sequence). This CDR3 spans 14 amino acids. Trimming took 0 bases from V and 6 from J; bases not matched to a gene: 4. The CDR3 DNA follows: TGTGCCACCAGCAGAGAACTAGCGGCAGTCGAGCAGTACTTC. This translates into CATSRELAAVEQYF.

In its sample, this clonotype was seen a few times. This chain joins TRBV3-1 and TRBJ2-7; tentative D call: TRBD2 (5 bases). From germline, CDR1 is LGHDT and CDR2 YNNKEL (reference sequence). The V and J ends lost 0 bases and 3 bases respectively, with 9 bases between them. The CDR3 has 14 residues. The CDR3 sequence is CASSQDGSDYEQYF. DNA for the CDR3: TGTGCCAGCAGCCAAGACGGTAGCGACTACGAGCAGTACTTC.

The J gene is TRBJ2-7, the V gene TRBV12-3 or TRBV12-4; either TRBD1 or TRBD2 may fit D (5 bases each). Trimming took 5 bases from V and 1 from J, leaving 21 bases between them. This CDR3 has 17 amino acids. The CDR3 is CASSPVGLGTASYEQYF. In DNA, the CDR3 is TGTGCCAGCAGTCCAGTGGGTTTGGGGACCGCATCCTACGAGCAGTACTTC.

The chain couples TRBV11-3 to TRBJ2-5; TRBD2 matches at 7 bases. From germline, CDR1 is SGHNT and CDR2 YENEEA. V was clipped by 5 bases and J by 1 base; unmatched bases: 7. There are 15 residues in the CDR3. CDR3 nucleotides: TGTGCCAGCAGCCCTACGACTAGCCGCCAAGAGACCCAGTACTTC. Its translation is CASSPTTSRQETQYF.

The chain has TRBV29-1 and TRBJ2-5; D possibly corresponds to TRBD2 (7 bases). Per germline, CDR1 SQVTM and CDR2 ANQGSEA. Trimming took 4 bases from V and 5 from J, leaving 17 bases between them. This CDR3 is built from 14 residues. Here the CDR3 DNA reads TGCAGCGTTGTTGCGGGGGCGGGACTTGAGACCCAGTACTTC. This gives the protein CSVVAGAGLETQYF.